The entry that follows covers one T cell receptor (beta chain) sequence. This entry belongs to a study of blood T cell repertoires in COVID-19. The wider study: Sites across the United States, Italy and Spain contributed samples from acute and convalescent COVID-19. T cells, B-cell-depleted T cells, or PBMCs supplied cDNA or gDNA.

In the authors' methods: Estimates of nucleated cell counts were drawn from the amplification of reference gene primers. The method was immunoSEQ multiplex PCR; TCRdb's version includes in-frame clones alone and lacks a portion of them. That table gives V, J and clone size, and the DNA gave D and trimming. The sample yields tens of thousands of clones, 65% to 85% seen once. The germline CDR1 and CDR2 sequences are MNHEY and SVGAGI. This CDR3 is 14 amino acids long. V was cut by 5 bases and J by 0 bases, with 8 bases left in between. The TCR was taken from a woman aged 50 to 60 with active or convalescent COVID-19. This chain uses TRBV6-5 with TRBJ2-4; D may be TRBD2 (5 bases). The sample consisted of peripheral blood. The CDR3 spells CASSTREAKNIQYF. In DNA form, the CDR3 reads TGTGCCAGCAGTACTAGAGAAGCCAAAAACATTCAGTACTTC.